These 32 T cell receptor beta chains were sequenced from one sample in a study of graft-versus-host responses after intestinal transplantation. Using immunoSEQ multiplex PCR, the repertoire was profiled, and TCRdb retains in-frame clones only, with some absent. The repertoire holds roughly 60,000 clones, with more than 75% as singletons. Sample: PBMCs, taken roughly 120 days after intestinal transplantation. The receptors here all came from a human patient who received an intestinal transplant, so some T cells may come from the graft donor.

The V gene is TRBV25-1, the J gene TRBJ2-2, with D tentatively TRBD2 (7 bases). Germline loops: CDR1 MGHDK, CDR2 SYGVNS. Trimming took off 6 bases at V and 8 bases at J, with 28 bases between the two ends. The CDR3 is 18 amino acids. The chain's CDR3 is CASSLSLGGAPGTGELFF. The CDR3 DNA follows: TGTGCCAGCAGCCTAAGCCTTGGGGGGGCTCCGGGAACTGGGGAGCTGTTTTTT. Looking up the rest from reference TRBV25-1 and TRBJ2-2 gives the full variable domain: EADIYQTPRYLVIGTGKKITLECSQTMGHDKMYWYQQDPGMELHLIHYSYGVNSTEKGDLSSESTVSRIRTEHFPLTLESARPSHTSQYLCASSLSLGGAPGTGELFFGEGSRLTVL.

V usage is TRBV7-2 and J usage is TRBJ2-5; possibly TRBD1 for D (5 bases). Germline V lookup: CDR1 SGHTA, CDR2 FQGNSA. This CDR3 is built from 15 residues. Trimming cost V 1 base and J 4 bases, with 13 bases left between them. CDR3 bases: TGTGCCAGCAGCTTAGGGGGCGCAGGTGGAGAGACCCAGTACTTC. As protein: CASSLGGAGGETQYF.

This clone was detected once. The V call is TRBV19, the J call TRBJ1-4; D gene ambiguous. This CDR3 contains 15 residues. With 3 bases removed from V and 4 bases from J, the gap between germline ends came to 12 bases. In germline, CDR1 is LNHDA, CDR2 SQIVND (reference sequence). The DNA of the CDR3 is TGTGCCAGTAGTATGATCCCGGCCCTTAATGAAAAACTGTTTTTT. Translating it yields CASSMIPALNEKLFF.

About this clone itself: No conserved phenylalanine or tryptophan is present at the end of the CDR3, so a read error is the likely explanation. The chain carries TRBV28 and TRBJ2-7; tentative D call: TRBD2 (6 bases). The CDR3 loop spans 16 amino acids. V was pared by 5 bases and J by 1 base, with 18 bases between. Germline V gene data show CDR1 as MDHEN and CDR2 as SYDVKM. As DNA, the CDR3 is TGTGCCAGCAGTACGATGCACCGGGACTTTTCCTACGAGCAGTACCTC. Translation: CASSTMHRDFSYEQYL.

V and J are TRBV11-1 and TRBJ2-2; a possible D gene is TRBD2 (5 bases). This CDR3 region has 13 residues. V gave up 5 bases and J gave up 5 bases, with 9 bases separating them. In germline, CDR1 is SGHAT, CDR2 FQDESV (reference sequence). CDR3 residues: CASSTQRTGELFF. The CDR3 nucleotides read TGTGCCAGCAGCACCCAGCGGACCGGGGAGCTGTTTTTT. Using reference TRBV11-1 and TRBJ2-2 for the parts outside the CDR3, the full variable domain is EAEVAQSPRYKITEKSQAVAFWCDPISGHATLYWYRQILGQGPELLVQFQDESVVDDSQLPKDRFSAERLKGVDSTLKIQPAELGDSAMYLCASSTQRTGELFFGEGSRLTVL.

The V call is TRBV28, the J call TRBJ2-2, with TRBD1 identical over 8 bases. V shed 7 bases, J shed 3 bases, and the junction held 16 bases outside the gene matches. The V gene's germline CDR1 is MDHEN and CDR2 SYDVKM. CDR3 size: 18 residues. This CDR3 reads CASISRTGWTFDTGELFF. The CDR3 DNA reads TGTGCCAGCATCTCCCGGACAGGGTGGACCTTCGACACCGGGGAGCTGTTTTTT. The full variable domain, in which reference TRBV28 and TRBJ2-2 provide the parts outside the CDR3, is DVKVTQSSRYLVKRTGEKVFLECVQDMDHENMFWYRQDPGLGLRLIYFSYDVKMKEKGDIPEGYSVSREKKERFSLILESASTNQTSMYLCASISRTGWTFDTGELFFGEGSRLTVL.

This clone was observed once. The rearrangement uses TRBV5-1 and TRBJ2-7; TRBD2 is a possible D gene (6 bases). Per the germline V gene, CDR1 is SGHRS and CDR2 is YFSETQ. Trimming stripped 1 base from V and 0 bases from J, with 8 bases between. The CDR3 runs 14 residues. The CDR3 is CASSLRRGSYEQYF. CDR3 DNA sequence: TGCGCCAGCAGCTTGAGGCGGGGCTCCTACGAGCAGTACTTC.

The rearrangement joins TRBV5-1 to TRBJ2-2; no firm D call. Germline lookup yields CDR1 SGHRS and CDR2 YFSETQ. Trimming shortened V by 0 bases and J by 6 bases, and 9 bases separated the two germline ends. This CDR3 has 14 residues. This chain's CDR3 is CASSLEGPAGELFF. CDR3 coding DNA: TGCGCCAGCAGCTTGGAGGGTCCGGCCGGGGAGCTGTTTTTT.

The rearrangement uses TRBV2 and TRBJ1-4, with 8 bases identical to TRBD1. The CDR3 loop spans 16 amino acids. After removal of 6 bases from V and 1 base from J, the junction contained 7 bases not matched to a gene. Germline V gene sequence: CDR1 SNHLY, CDR2 FYNNEI. The DNA for the CDR3 is TGTGCCAGCAGCGAACAGGGGACAGGAACTAATGAAAAACTGTTTTTT. It codes for CASSEQGTGTNEKLFF.

This chain joins TRBV5-6 and TRBJ2-7; D unresolved. Germline lookup yields CDR1 SGHDT and CDR2 YYEEEE. This CDR3 has 11 residues. Trimming stripped 4 bases from V and 4 bases from J, with 6 bases between. CDR3 protein: CASSRMYEQYF. The DNA for the CDR3 is TGTGCCAGCAGCAGAATGTACGAGCAGTACTTC.

The chain links TRBV5-4 to TRBJ2-7; D possibly corresponds to TRBD2 (6 bases). The V gene lost 5 bases and the J gene lost 2 bases, with 14 bases spanning the gap. CDR3 length: 14 amino acids. Germline V gene sequence: CDR1 SGHNT, CDR2 YYREEE (reference sequence). The CDR3 is CASRISGGAYEQYF. The CDR3 nucleotides read TGTGCCAGCAGAATTTCCGGGGGAGCCTACGAGCAGTACTTC.

Only a few counts were recorded for this clone. The J gene is TRBJ1-3, the V gene TRBV6-5; maybe TRBD1 (6 bases). Between the trimmed V and J ends, which lost 0 bases and 2 bases, there was a span of 8 bases. CDR3 size: 15 residues. CDR1 is MNHEY and CDR2 is SVGAGI in the germline V gene. CDR3 nucleotide sequence: TGTGCCAGCAGTTACTCGGGGGGCACTGGAAACACCATATATTTT. Its protein is CASSYSGGTGNTIYF.

This chain links TRBV7-2 with TRBJ2-1; TRBD2 agrees at 10 bases. The CDR3 spans 14 residues. J lost 8 bases, V lost 0 bases, and 1 base had no gene match. Per germline, CDR1 SGHTA and CDR2 FQGNSA. This CDR3 reads CASSLAGTSDEQFF. For the CDR3, the DNA is TGTGCCAGCAGCTTAGCCGGGACTAGCGATGAGCAGTTCTTC.

This chain connects TRBV7-9 to TRBJ2-7; D perhaps matches TRBD2 (6 bases). Germline V gene data show CDR1 as SEHNR and CDR2 as FQNEAQ (reference sequence). Trimming stripped 1 base from V and 7 bases from J, with 11 bases between. This CDR3 is 13 amino acids long. CDR3 coding DNA: TGTGCCAGCAGCTTAGGGGCAGGGAGGGAGCAGTACTTC. It yields the protein CASSLGAGREQYF.

The CDR3 loop reads CAWSVWEPGEQYF. Written as DNA, the CDR3 is TGTGCCTGGAGTGTATGGGAACCGGGAGAGCAGTACTTC. The V and J genes are TRBV30 and TRBJ2-7, with a possible D match to TRBD2 (5 bases). This CDR3 has 13 residues. The V gene lost 0 bases and the J gene lost 7 bases, with 13 bases spanning the gap. Germline values: CDR1 GTSNPN, CDR2 SVGIG (reference sequence).

The chain recombines TRBV4-1 with TRBJ2-2; D call uncertain. The V end was cut by 0 bases, the J end by 3 bases, with 11 bases between. The CDR3 is made up of 16 amino acids. Germline values: CDR1 MGHRA, CDR2 YSYEKL. Here the CDR3 reads CASSQDGLSYTGELFF. In nucleotides, the CDR3 is TGCGCCAGCAGCCAAGATGGGCTGAGTTACACCGGGGAGCTGTTTTTT.

V gene TRBV6-1 combines with J gene TRBJ1-2; D might be TRBD1 (5 bases). Between the trimmed V and J ends, which lost 4 bases and 7 bases, there was a span of 16 bases. This CDR3 region has 14 residues. Germline assignment: CDR1 MNHNS and CDR2 SASEGT. This CDR3 reads CASSVLPGSGGYTF. CDR3 nucleotide sequence: TGTGCCAGCAGTGTTTTACCAGGGTCGGGTGGCTACACCTTC.

The chain combines TRBV2 with TRBJ1-5, with unresolved D. The germline gives CDR1 SNHLY, CDR2 FYNNEI. The V gene lost 4 bases and the J gene lost 4 bases, with 8 bases spanning the gap. This CDR3 contains 13 residues. The CDR3 DNA is TGTGCCAGCAGTGTTTATGTGAATCAGCCCCAGCATTTT. Its translation is CASSVYVNQPQHF.

The chain joins TRBV27 to TRBJ1-1; 7 nucleotides agree with TRBD1. CDR3 size: 14 residues. Germline values: CDR1 MNHEY, CDR2 SMNVEV (reference sequence). After removal of 6 bases from V and 1 base from J, the junction contained 5 bases not matched to a gene. For the CDR3, the DNA is TGTGCCAGCAGCCGAGCAGGGGGGAACACTGAAGCTTTCTTT. Translated: CASSRAGGNTEAFF.

This rearrangement joins TRBV28 to TRBJ1-5; D is possibly TRBD1 (5 bases). CDR1 is MDHEN, CDR2 SYDVKM, per germline. The CDR3 is made up of 14 amino acids. V dropped 3 bases and J dropped 4 bases, with 10 bases sitting between them. The CDR3 coding sequence is TGTGCCAGCAGTTTTCCCAGGGCTAATCAGCCCCAGCATTTT. This gives the protein CASSFPRANQPQHF.

The rearrangement joins TRBV21-1 to TRBJ2-4; the DNA was not used to check the table's D call, TRBD2. TRBV21-1 is a known pseudogene. The CDR3 length is 12 residues. CDR3 DNA: TGTGCCAGCAGCAAGGGGAGAAACATTCAGTACTTC. Translated, it gives CASSKGRNIQYF.

The chain links TRBV5-4 to TRBJ2-6; no firm D call. The CDR3 contains 17 residues. V shed 2 bases and J shed 1 base, with 13 bases lying between them. Germline V gives CDR1 SGHNT, CDR2 YYREEE (reference sequence). The CDR3 DNA reads as TGTGCCAGCAGCTTCGAAGGAGCTCGATCTGGGGCCAACGTCCTGACTTTC. Amino acid sequence: CASSFEGARSGANVLTF.

V usage is TRBV2 and J usage is TRBJ2-7, with 10 positions matching TRBD2. This CDR3 is built from 14 residues. Germline CDR1 is SNHLY and CDR2 is FYNNEI. With 5 bases clipped from V and 6 bases from J, the junction kept 7 bases outside the gene matches. CDR3 protein: CASSKSGRASEQYF. The CDR3 coding sequence is TGTGCCAGCAGTAAGAGCGGGAGGGCCTCCGAGCAGTACTTC.

This chain links TRBV5-6 with TRBJ1-1, with 7 bases identical to TRBD1. The CDR3 is made up of 13 amino acids. The V gene's germline CDR1 is SGHDT and CDR2 YYEEEE. The J segment lost 11 bases and the V segment lost 4 bases, leaving 11 bases of the junction unmatched. CDR3 amino acids: CASSLGWDSQAFF. As DNA, the CDR3 is TGTGCCAGCAGCCTTGGATGGGACAGTCAGGCTTTCTTT.

This chain connects TRBV2 to TRBJ1-3; tentatively, D is TRBD1 (5 bases). The germline gives CDR1 SNHLY, CDR2 FYNNEI. V gave up 3 bases and J gave up 0 bases, with 15 bases separating them. The length of the CDR3 is 17 residues. The CDR3 loop reads CASSDTAGASSGNTIYF. The CDR3 region has the DNA TGTGCCAGCAGTGATACCGCTGGGGCCAGCTCTGGAAACACCATATATTTT. The full variable domain, rest sourced from reference TRBV2 and TRBJ1-3, is EPEVTQTPSHQVTQMGQEVILRCVPISNHLYFYWYRQILGQKVEFLVSFYNNEISEKSEIFDDQFSVERPDGSNFTLKIRSTKLEDSAMYFCASSDTAGASSGNTIYFGEGSWLTVV.

The V gene is TRBV2, the J gene TRBJ2-7; 8 bases align to TRBD1. Germline V gene lookup returns CDR1 SNHLY and CDR2 FYNNEI. Trimming cost V 4 bases and J 3 bases; bases outside gene matches: 2. The CDR3 runs 13 residues. As DNA, the CDR3 is TGTGCCAGCAGTGGGACAGGGAACTACGAGCAGTACTTC. It is translated as CASSGTGNYEQYF.

CDR3 DNA sequence: TGCGCCAGCACGGACGAATTTAGCTCCTACGAGCAGTACTTC. It is translated as CASTDEFSSYEQYF. This rearrangement joins TRBV5-1 to TRBJ2-7; the D is unclear. Trimming shortened V by 6 bases and J by 0 bases, and 13 bases separated the two germline ends. The CDR3 has 14 residues. Germline loops: CDR1 SGHRS, CDR2 YFSETQ.

The gene calls are TRBV27 and TRBJ2-7; 10 bases are a match to TRBD2. CDR1 MNHEY and CDR2 SMNVEV come from the germline V gene (reference sequence). CDR3 length: 13 residues. The junction had 3 bases not matched to a gene; V was cut back by 8 bases and J by 2 bases. CDR3 in amino acids: CASRLAGTYEQYF. CDR3 bases: TGTGCCAGCCGACTAGCGGGTACCTACGAGCAGTACTTC.

This chain connects TRBV7-9 to TRBJ1-1; D gene ambiguous. The germline V gene encodes CDR1 SEHNR and CDR2 FQNEAQ (reference sequence). The CDR3 runs to 14 residues. Trimming shortened V by 6 bases and J by 1 base, and 12 bases separated the two germline ends. For the CDR3, the DNA is TGTGCCAGCAGTGAGTCCAACCAGAACACTGAAGCTTTCTTT. Translated: CASSESNQNTEAFF.

The V and J genes are TRBV6-1 and TRBJ1-5; D remains unclear. The V gene's germline CDR1 is MNHNS and CDR2 SASEGT. The CDR3 contains 15 residues. Trimming took off 4 bases at V and 0 bases at J, with 10 bases between the two ends. The CDR3 protein is CASSGHRLSNQPQHF. The CDR3 region has the DNA TGTGCCAGCAGTGGACACCGACTTAGCAATCAGCCCCAGCATTTT.

The chain links TRBV6-5 to TRBJ1-1; no reliable D call. The CDR3 contains 11 residues. In germline, CDR1 is MNHEY, CDR2 SVGAGI. Trimming pared 6 bases from V and 11 bases from J, leaving 13 bases between. This CDR3 is CASSQGRAAFF. CDR3 bases: TGTGCCAGCAGCCAAGGGAGGGCGGCTTTCTTT.

This chain connects TRBV19 to TRBJ2-1; 8 positions agree with TRBD2. From germline, CDR1 is LNHDA and CDR2 SQIVND (reference sequence). This CDR3 comprises 14 residues. V dropped 11 bases and J dropped 10; count of bases not matched to a gene: 16. The CDR3 DNA reads as TGTGCCTCAGCACCGGGACTAGACCGGGGAGAGCAGTTCTTC. It is translated as CASAPGLDRGEQFF. The variable domain in full, completed from reference TRBV19 and TRBJ2-1, reads DGGITQSPKYLFRKEGQNVTLSCEQNLNHDAMYWYRQDPGQGLRLIYYSQIVNDFQKGDIAEGYSVSREKKESFPLTVTSAQKNPTAFYLCASAPGLDRGEQFFGPGTRLTVL.